This T cell receptor (beta chain) was sequenced in a study of glioma-infiltrating T cells after dendritic cell vaccination. Study at large: Three intradermal dendritic cell vaccine injections were given every two weeks.

TCRB CDR3 was amplified from 2 ug genomic DNA or less. Measured with immunoSEQ multiplex PCR; TCRdb has only the in-frame clones, and not every one. The table shows roughly 82,000 clones, with around nine tenths occurring only once. V gave up 4 bases and J gave up 5 bases; unmatched junction bases: 3. The CDR3 loop spans 15 amino acids. Germline assignment: CDR1 MNHNS and CDR2 SASEGT. The receptor was isolated from a human donor with glioblastoma. Sequencing was performed on blood, taken before dendritic cell vaccination. The chain combines TRBV6-1 with TRBJ2-3; TRBD2 agrees at 13 bases. This CDR3 is CASSGTSGGLDTQYF. As DNA, the CDR3 is TGTGCCAGCAGTGGGACTAGCGGGGGTTTAGATACGCAGTATTTT.